The rows below give T cell receptor beta chains drawn from one sample of a study of blood T cell repertoires in COVID-19. Assay used: immunoSEQ multiplex PCR; TCRdb lists only in-frame clones, some missing. The sample carries roughly 300,000 clones, about 86% recorded once. Sequencing input: peripheral blood. The receptors were gathered from a woman aged 45-65 years with acute or convalescent COVID-19. Each CDR3 is given with its conserved first and last residue.

v_call	j_call	cdr3_aa
TRBV5-1	TRBJ1-2	CASSLVGTGNYGYTF
TRBV29-1	TRBJ2-2	CSVDELANTGELFF
TRBV7-9	TRBJ1-5	CASSPLGVNQPQHF
TRBV3-1/TRBV3-2	TRBJ2-3	CASGSGSSDTQYF
TRBV4-1	TRBJ2-5	CASSVLARETQYF
TRBV7-6	TRBJ2-2	CASSLLAGSNTGELFF
TRBV6-5	TRBJ2-3	CASRGGSTDTQYF
TRBV28	TRBJ1-4	CASSNRQGANEKLFF
TRBV11-2	TRBJ2-7	CASSWAGTSSYEQYF
TRBV5-1	TRBJ1-1	CASRTTGNTEAFF
TRBV7-9	TRBJ2-3	CASSLELAGTDTQYF
TRBV28	TRBJ2-3	CASKRRGFTDTQYF
TRBV6-5	TRBJ1-2	CASRAPTGGAGYTF
TRBV24-1	TRBJ1-2	CATSDSVRAYGYTF
TRBV29-1	TRBJ1-2	CSVEGNDMYGYTF
TRBV30	TRBJ1-1	CASRSDGEAFF
TRBV5-1	TRBJ2-5	CASSLGQMETQYF
TRBV29-1	TRBJ1-1	CSERMNTEAFF
TRBV30	TRBJ2-5	CAWRAQRASKRETQYF
TRBV4-3	TRBJ2-7	CASSPSLETGYNEQYF
TRBV5-4	TRBJ1-4	CASSLSGTGFVNEKLFF
TRBV18	TRBJ2-3	CASSRGTDTQYF
TRBV18	TRBJ1-5	CASSPGRGDQPQHF
TRBV2	TRBJ1-1	CASSRLLSNTEAFF
TRBV4-1	TRBJ2-7	CASSQSPGLGYPYF
TRBV7-2	TRBJ2-5	CASSPQGTSGWLAQYF
TRBV10-3	TRBJ2-4	CAISVGRGGVNIQYF
TRBV18	TRBJ1-4	CASSPGTGSEKLFF
TRBV7-3	TRBJ2-5	CASSQNFQETQYF
TRBV5-1	TRBJ2-3	CASSLLWAGESTDTQYF
TRBV7-2	TRBJ2-1	CASSLPVMRSNEQFF
TRBV28	TRBJ1-1	CASNEGQSGTEAFF
TRBV7-4	TRBJ1-5	CASSFDRDRVSGNQPQHF
TRBV5-6	TRBJ2-2	CASSLVGAVSTSPGELFF
TRBV4-1	TRBJ1-6	CASSQDRESSYNSPLHF
TRBV10-3	TRBJ2-3	CAIRDSQSADTQYF
TRBV5-1	TRBJ1-5	CASSLAGSQPQHF
TRBV5-4	TRBJ2-7	CASSLGPISYEQYF
TRBV9	TRBJ2-1	CASSVELAAYNEQFF
TRBV4-2	TRBJ2-3	CASSQDPRDGDTQYF
TRBV5-1	TRBJ2-5	CASSLPQETQYF
TRBV5-4	TRBJ2-5	CASSPGQEATQYF
TRBV20-1	TRBJ2-1	CSVDSVDEQFF
TRBV28	TRBJ1-1	CASTLVPGTEAFF
TRBV6-1	TRBJ1-2	CASRPTGGRNYGYTF
TRBV19	TRBJ2-1	CASSIDNGQPYNEQFF
TRBV2	TRBJ1-2	CASRGQYYGYTF
TRBV21-1	TRBJ1-2	CASSKGETVDGYTF
TRBV6-4	TRBJ1-1	CASSASRGGYTEAFF
TRBV29-1	TRBJ1-1	CSVTVMNTEAFF
TRBV5-8	TRBJ2-3	CASSYTGASTDTQYF
TRBV14	TRBJ2-5	CASSYGGQETQYF
TRBV18	TRBJ1-2	CASSPRRDSNYGYTF
TRBV5-4	TRBJ2-3	CASSLTTGGIDTQYF
TRBV29-1	TRBJ2-7	CSVQGEEQYF
TRBV2	TRBJ1-3	CASSPRTDSGNTIYF